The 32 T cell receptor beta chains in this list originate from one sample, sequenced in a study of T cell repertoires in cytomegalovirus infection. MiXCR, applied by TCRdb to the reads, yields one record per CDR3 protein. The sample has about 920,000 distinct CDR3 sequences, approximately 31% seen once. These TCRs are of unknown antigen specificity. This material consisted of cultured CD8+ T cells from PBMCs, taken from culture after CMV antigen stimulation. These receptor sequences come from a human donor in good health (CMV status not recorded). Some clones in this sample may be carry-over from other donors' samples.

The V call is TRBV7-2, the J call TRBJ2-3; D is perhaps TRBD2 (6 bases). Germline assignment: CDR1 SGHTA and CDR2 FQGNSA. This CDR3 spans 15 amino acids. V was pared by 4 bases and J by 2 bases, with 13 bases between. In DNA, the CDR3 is TGTGCCAGCAGCTATCCGGGGGTTATCACAGATACGCAGTATTTT. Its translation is CASSYPGVITDTQYF.

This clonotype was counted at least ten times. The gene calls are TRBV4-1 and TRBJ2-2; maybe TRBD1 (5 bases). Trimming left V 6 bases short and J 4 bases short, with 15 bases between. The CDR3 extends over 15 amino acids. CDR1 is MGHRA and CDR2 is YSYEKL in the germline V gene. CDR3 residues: CASSLKTDGTGELFF. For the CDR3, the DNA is TGCGCCAGCAGTCTCAAGACAGATGGCACCGGGGAGCTGTTTTTT.

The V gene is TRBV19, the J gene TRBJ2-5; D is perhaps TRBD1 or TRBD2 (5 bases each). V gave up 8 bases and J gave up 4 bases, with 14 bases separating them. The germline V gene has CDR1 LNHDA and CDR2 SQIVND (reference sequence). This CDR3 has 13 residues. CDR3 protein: CASEMGVGETQYF. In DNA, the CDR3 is TGTGCCAGTGAGATGGGGGTGGGAGAGACCCAGTACTTC.

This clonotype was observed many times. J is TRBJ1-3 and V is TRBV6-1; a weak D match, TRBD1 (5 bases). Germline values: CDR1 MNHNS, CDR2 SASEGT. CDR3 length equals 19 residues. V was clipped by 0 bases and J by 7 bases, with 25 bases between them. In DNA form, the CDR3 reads TGTGCCAGCAGTGAAGCCCTCCAAGTATTGGTGTCGGGGGGGAACACCATATATTTT. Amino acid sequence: CASSEALQVLVSGGNTIYF.

The CDR3: CASGGREQYF. Written as DNA, the CDR3 is TGTGCCAGCGGGGGGCGCGAGCAGTACTTC. The V call is TRBV2, the J call TRBJ2-7, with D perhaps TRBD1 or TRBD2 (6 bases each). This CDR3 has 10 amino acids. Germline CDR1 and CDR2: SNHLY and FYNNEI. V was pared by 8 bases and J by 6 bases, with 8 bases between.

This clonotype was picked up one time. The CDR3, as DNA: TGTGCCAGCGGGTGGGACAGCCCTTCTGGCTATGGCTACACCTTC. Residues: CASGWDSPSGYGYTF. V and J are TRBV6-5 and TRBJ1-2; 7 nucleotides agree with TRBD1. The CDR3 has 15 residues. From germline, CDR1 is MNHEY and CDR2 SVGAGI. Germline trimming cut 8 bases from V and 4 bases from J; bases unmatched to any gene: 13.

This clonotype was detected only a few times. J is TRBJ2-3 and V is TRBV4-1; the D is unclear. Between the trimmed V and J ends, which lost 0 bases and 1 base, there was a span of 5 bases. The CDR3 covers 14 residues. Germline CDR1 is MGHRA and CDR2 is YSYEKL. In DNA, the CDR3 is TGCGCCAGCAGCCAAGATGAGGGCACAGATACGCAGTATTTT. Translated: CASSQDEGTDTQYF.

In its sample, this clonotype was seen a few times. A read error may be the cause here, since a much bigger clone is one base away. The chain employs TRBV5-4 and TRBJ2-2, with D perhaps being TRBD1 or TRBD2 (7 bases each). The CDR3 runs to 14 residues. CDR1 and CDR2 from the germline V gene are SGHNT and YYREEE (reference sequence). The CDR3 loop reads CVSSDREGTGELFF. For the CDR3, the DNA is TGTGTCAGCAGCGACAGGGAGGGCACCGGGGAGCTGTTTTTT.

The CDR3 spells CASNPRLAGDNEQFF. The CDR3 region has the DNA TGTGCCAGCAACCCACGACTAGCGGGGGACAATGAGCAGTTCTTC. The chain is built from TRBV28 and TRBJ2-1, with 12 bases that match TRBD2. After removal of 7 bases from V and 5 bases from J, the junction contained 6 bases not matched to a gene. This CDR3 is 15 amino acids long. Germline V gene lookup returns CDR1 MDHEN and CDR2 SYDVKM.

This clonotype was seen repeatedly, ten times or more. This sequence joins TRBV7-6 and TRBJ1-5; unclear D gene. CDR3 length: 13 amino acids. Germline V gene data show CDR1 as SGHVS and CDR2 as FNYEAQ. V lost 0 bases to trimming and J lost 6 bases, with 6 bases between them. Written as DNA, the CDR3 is TGTGCCAGCAGCTTAGCGAACAGTCAGCCCCAGCATTTT. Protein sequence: CASSLANSQPQHF.

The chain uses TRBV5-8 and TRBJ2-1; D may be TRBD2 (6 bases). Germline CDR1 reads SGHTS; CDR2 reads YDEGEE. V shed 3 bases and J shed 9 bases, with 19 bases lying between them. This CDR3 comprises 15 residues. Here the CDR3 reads CASSWGDPLSGEQFF. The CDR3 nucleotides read TGTGCCAGCAGCTGGGGGGACCCACTGAGCGGTGAGCAGTTCTTC.

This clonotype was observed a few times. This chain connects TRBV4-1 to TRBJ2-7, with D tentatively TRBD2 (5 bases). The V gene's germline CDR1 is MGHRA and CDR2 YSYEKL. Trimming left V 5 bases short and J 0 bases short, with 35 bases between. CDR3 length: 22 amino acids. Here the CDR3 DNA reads TGCGCCAGCAGCTTACCGACCTTCGGACTCCTAGTACGACCCAGGAGCTCCTACGAGCAGTACGTC. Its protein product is CASSLPTFGLLVRPRSSYEQYV.

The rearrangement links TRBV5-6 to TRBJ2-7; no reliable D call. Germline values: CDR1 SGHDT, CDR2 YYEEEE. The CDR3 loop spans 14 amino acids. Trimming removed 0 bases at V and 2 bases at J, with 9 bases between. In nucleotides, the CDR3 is TGTGCCAGCAGCTTGGGTGGGTCGGCCTACGAGCAGTACTTC. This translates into CASSLGGSAYEQYF.

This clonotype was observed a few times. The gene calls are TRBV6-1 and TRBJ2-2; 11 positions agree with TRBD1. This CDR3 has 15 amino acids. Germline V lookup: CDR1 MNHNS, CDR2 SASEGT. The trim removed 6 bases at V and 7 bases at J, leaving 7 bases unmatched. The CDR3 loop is CASSFGQGAGGELFF. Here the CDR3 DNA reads TGTGCCAGCAGCTTCGGACAGGGGGCCGGCGGGGAGCTGTTTTTT.

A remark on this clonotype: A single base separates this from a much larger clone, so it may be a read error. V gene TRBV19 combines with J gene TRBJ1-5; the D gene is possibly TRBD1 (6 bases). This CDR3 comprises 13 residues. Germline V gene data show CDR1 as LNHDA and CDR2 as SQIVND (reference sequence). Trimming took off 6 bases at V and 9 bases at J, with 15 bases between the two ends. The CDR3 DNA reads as TGTGCCAGTAGGGGGACGGGGGGGCGGCCCCAGCATTTT. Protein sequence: CASRGTGGRPQHF.

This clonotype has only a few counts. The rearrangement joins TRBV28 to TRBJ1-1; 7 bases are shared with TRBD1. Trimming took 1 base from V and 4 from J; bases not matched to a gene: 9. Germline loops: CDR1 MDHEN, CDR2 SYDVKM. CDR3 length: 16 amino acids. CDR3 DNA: TGTGCCAGCAGTTTATACTACAGGGGCTTCGGCACTGAAGCTTTCTTT. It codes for CASSLYYRGFGTEAFF. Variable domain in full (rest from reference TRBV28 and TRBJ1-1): DVKVTQSSRYLVKRTGEKVFLECVQDMDHENMFWYRQDPGLGLRLIYFSYDVKMKEKGDIPEGYSVSREKKERFSLILESASTNQTSMYLCASSLYYRGFGTEAFFGQGTRLTVV.

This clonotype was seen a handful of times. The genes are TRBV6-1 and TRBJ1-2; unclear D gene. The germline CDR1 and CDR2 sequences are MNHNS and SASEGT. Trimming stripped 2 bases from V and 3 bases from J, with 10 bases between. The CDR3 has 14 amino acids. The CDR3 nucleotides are TGTGCCAGCAGTGAAAAGGGCATCGACTATGGCTACACCTTC. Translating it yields CASSEKGIDYGYTF.

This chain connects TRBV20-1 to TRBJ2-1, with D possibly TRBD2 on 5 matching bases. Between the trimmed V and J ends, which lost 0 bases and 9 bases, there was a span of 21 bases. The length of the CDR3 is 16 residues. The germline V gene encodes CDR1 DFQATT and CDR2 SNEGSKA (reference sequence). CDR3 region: CSARDVRLAYPIEQFF. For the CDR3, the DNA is TGCAGTGCTAGAGATGTGAGGCTAGCCTACCCCATTGAGCAGTTCTTC.

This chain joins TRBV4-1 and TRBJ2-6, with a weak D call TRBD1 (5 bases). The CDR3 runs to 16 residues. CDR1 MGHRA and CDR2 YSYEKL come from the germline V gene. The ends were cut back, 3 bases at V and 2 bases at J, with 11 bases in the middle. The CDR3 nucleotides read TGCGCCAGCAGCCACATCGACAGCCCTGGGGCCAACGTCCTGACTTTC. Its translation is CASSHIDSPGANVLTF.

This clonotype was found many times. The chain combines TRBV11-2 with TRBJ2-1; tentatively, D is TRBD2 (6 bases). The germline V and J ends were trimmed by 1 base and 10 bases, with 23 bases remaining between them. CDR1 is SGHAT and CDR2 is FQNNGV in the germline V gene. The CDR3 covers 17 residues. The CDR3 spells CASSLGSGGASLREQFF. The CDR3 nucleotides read TGTGCCAGCAGCTTAGGTTCAGGAGGGGCCTCCCTCCGGGAGCAGTTCTTC.

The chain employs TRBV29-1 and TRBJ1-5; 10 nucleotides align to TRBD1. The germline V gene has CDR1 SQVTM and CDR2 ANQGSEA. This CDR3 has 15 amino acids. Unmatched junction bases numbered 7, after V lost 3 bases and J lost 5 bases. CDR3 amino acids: CSVDTGTGADQPQHF. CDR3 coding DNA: TGCAGCGTTGATACCGGGACAGGGGCGGATCAGCCCCAGCATTTT.

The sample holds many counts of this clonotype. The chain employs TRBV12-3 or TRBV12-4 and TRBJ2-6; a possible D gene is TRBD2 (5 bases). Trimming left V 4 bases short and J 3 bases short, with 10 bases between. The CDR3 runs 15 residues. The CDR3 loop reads CASSSSLFGANVLTF. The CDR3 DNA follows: TGTGCCAGCAGTTCTAGCCTTTTTGGGGCCAACGTCCTGACTTTC.

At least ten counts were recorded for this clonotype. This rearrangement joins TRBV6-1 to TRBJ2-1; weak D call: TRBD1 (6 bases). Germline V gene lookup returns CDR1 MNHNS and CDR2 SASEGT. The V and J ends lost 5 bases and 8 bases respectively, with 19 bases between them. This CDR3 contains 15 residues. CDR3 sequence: CASSPTTGSSDEQFF. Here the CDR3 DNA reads TGTGCCAGCAGTCCAACTACAGGGTCCTCAGATGAGCAGTTCTTC.

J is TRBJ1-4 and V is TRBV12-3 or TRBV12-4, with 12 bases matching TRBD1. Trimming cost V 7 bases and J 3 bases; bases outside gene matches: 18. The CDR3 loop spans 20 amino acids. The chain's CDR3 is CASTLLPGQGAGRANEKLFF. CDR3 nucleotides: TGTGCCAGCACCCTTCTCCCGGGACAGGGGGCGGGAAGAGCTAATGAAAAACTGTTTTTT.

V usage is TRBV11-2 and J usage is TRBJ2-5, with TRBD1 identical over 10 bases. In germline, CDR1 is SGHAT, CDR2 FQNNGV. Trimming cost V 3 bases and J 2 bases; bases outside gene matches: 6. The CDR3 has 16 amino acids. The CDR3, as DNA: TGTGCCAGCAGCTTGGGACAGGGGCTTCTACAAGAGACCCAGTACTTC. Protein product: CASSLGQGLLQETQYF.

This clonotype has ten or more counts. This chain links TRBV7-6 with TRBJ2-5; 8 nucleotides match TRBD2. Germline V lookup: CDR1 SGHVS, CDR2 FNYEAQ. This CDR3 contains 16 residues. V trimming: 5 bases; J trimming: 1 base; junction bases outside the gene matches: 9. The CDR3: CASSQQAAGGQETQYF. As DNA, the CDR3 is TGTGCCAGCAGCCAGCAGGCGGCGGGGGGCCAAGAGACCCAGTACTTC. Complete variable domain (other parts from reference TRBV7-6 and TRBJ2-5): GAGVSQSPRYKVTKRGQDVALRCDPISGHVSLYWYRQALGQGPEFLTYFNYEAQQDKSGLPNDRFSAERPEGSISTLTIQRTEQRDSAMYRCASSQQAAGGQETQYFGPGTRLLVL.

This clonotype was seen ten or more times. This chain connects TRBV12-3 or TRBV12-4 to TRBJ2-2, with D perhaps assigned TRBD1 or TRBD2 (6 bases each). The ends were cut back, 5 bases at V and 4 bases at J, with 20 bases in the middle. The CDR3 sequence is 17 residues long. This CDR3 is CASSPPGAGEATGELFF. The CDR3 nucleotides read TGTGCCAGCAGTCCCCCCGGGGCAGGGGAGGCCACCGGGGAGCTGTTTTTT.

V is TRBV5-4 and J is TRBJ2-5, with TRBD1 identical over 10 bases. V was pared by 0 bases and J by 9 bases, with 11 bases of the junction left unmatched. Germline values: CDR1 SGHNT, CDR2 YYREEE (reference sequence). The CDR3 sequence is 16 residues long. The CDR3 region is CASSLDGTGVVQAQYF. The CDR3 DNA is TGTGCCAGCAGCTTGGACGGGACAGGGGTGGTTCAGGCCCAGTACTTC.

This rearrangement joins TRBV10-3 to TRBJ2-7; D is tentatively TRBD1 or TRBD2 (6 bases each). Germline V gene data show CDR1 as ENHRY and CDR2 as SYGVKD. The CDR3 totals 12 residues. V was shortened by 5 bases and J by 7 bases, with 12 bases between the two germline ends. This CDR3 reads CAISPGAREQYV. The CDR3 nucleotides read TGTGCCATCAGTCCGGGGGCCCGGGAGCAGTACGTC.

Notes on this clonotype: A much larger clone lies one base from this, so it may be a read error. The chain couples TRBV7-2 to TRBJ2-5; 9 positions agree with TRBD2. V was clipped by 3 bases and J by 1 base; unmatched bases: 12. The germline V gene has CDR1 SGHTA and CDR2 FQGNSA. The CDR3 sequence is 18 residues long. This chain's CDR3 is CASSLRGCWRGGQETQYF. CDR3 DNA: TGTGCCAGCAGCTTGAGGGGATGTTGGCGGGGGGGCCAAGAGACCCAGTACTTC.

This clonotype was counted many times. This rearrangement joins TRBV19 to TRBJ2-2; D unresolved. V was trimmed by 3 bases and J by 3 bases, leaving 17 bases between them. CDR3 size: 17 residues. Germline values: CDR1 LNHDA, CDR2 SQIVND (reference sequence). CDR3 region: CASSISSGHLYTGELFF. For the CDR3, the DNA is TGTGCCAGTAGTATTTCGTCAGGTCACCTTTACACCGGGGAGCTGTTTTTT.

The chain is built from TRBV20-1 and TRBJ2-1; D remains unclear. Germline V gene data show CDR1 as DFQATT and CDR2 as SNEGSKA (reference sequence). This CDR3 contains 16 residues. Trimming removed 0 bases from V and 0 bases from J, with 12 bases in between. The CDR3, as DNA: TGCAGTGCTAGAGATCAAGTCACCCCCTCCTACAATGAGCAGTTCTTC. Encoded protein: CSARDQVTPSYNEQFF.